This T cell receptor (beta chain) was captured in a study of OX40 agonist ivuxolimab in advanced cancers. A note on the overall study: Ivuxolimab, which targeted the costimulatory receptor OX40 (CD134), was an agonistic, fully human IgG2 monoclonal antibody. A male proportion of 82.7% and a mean age of 60 years, ranging from about 23 to 79, were recorded for the dose-escalation cohort. Prior anti-PD-1, anti-PD-L1 or anti-CTLA-4 therapy was permitted, and 35% to 40% of dose-escalation patients had received checkpoint inhibitors. Three dose-escalation patients achieved partial responses, one with hepatocellular carcinoma and two with cutaneous melanoma. Intravenous ivuxolimab was administered to patients every 2 weeks at six dose levels: 0.01, 0.1, 0.3, 1.5, 3 and 10 mg/kg. Among the approximately 50 dose-escalation patients, some 20 had hepatocellular carcinoma, roughly 15 melanoma, 9 renal cell carcinoma and 9 head and neck cancer. The paper describes the monotherapy dose-escalation part (N ≈ 49 patients) of the phase I trial of ivuxolimab. The point of sequencing TCRbeta in the periphery was to test whether ivuxolimab changed TCR sequence diversity and drove clonal T-cell expansion.

To sequence the TCRbeta CDR3 region, genomic DNA was isolated from the sorted cells. The immunoSEQ Assay was used to sequence the TCRbeta CDR3 regions. TCRdb provides this immuneACCESS table in a form limited to in-frame rearrangements. Some clones are lacking; in checked studies, under half of them reflect an unresolved V gene, and why the rest are absent is not known. In all, the sample holds around 46,000 clones, and over 75% of those were seen once. The ten largest account for about 56% of the sample. CDR3 length: 14 amino acids, cysteine to phenylalanine. This entry keeps only the CDR3 DNA: 42 bases, framed from base 1. The germline V gene (reference sequence) sets CDR1 to LNHDA and CDR2 to SQIVND. V is reduced by 1 base and J by 5 bases, leaving a spacing of 11 bases between them. On this clone itself: Its binding antigen is unknown. Base-call qualities are not available, and no considerably larger clone is one nucleotide away.

Patients with a history of autoimmune disease or receiving systemic immunosuppression were excluded from the trial. Peripheral blood for TCR sequencing was drawn from every dose cohort at baseline, at cycle 4 day 1 and at cycle 7 day 1. The samples were drawn from a first-in-human, open-label, multicenter phase I dose-escalation trial of ivuxolimab. Adults with locally advanced or metastatic melanoma, renal cell, hepatocellular, or head and neck squamous cell carcinoma were enrolled in the trial. Before TCR sequencing, CD4+ and CD8+ T cells were separately sorted from peripheral blood. What the research found in general, with its limitations: In the 0.1-3.0 mg/kg groups, partial responders were among the patients with the lowest normalized peripheral clonal expansion, particularly in CD8+ T cells. At doses of 0.1 to 3.0 mg/kg, clonal expansion of both CD4+ and CD8+ T cells in blood was seen between baseline and week 6. Low levels of normalized T-cell clonal expansion were also seen in some patients who did not respond. After ivuxolimab, expanded clones were on average more numerous among CD8+ T cells than among CD4+ T cells. Antigen specificity was not determined for the clonally expanded peripheral T cells.

The receptor was isolated from an adult with an advanced solid tumor such as melanoma, head and neck, liver or kidney cancer. The sample here was CD4+ or CD8+ T cells sorted from blood, taken in a trial of the OX40 agonist ivuxolimab. The V and J segments used are TRBV19 and TRBJ1-1; the best D guess is TRBD1, with 5 bases matching. The sequenced DNA: TGTGCCAGTAGTATAGGGTCAGGGTGGACTGAAGCTTTCTTT. It specifies CASSIGSGWTEAFF.